This T cell receptor (beta chain) was obtained from a study of cytomegalovirus exposure and HLA in healthy donors. This CDR3 is 15 amino acids long. V shed 5 bases and J shed 5 bases, with 15 bases lying between them. The germline V gene encodes CDR1 MNHNY and CDR2 SVGAGI (reference sequence). With 60 Vbeta and 13 Jbeta primers, the PCR was carried out. Method: immunoSEQ multiplex PCR; TCRdb's copy keeps in-frame clones and lacks some. The table has about 150,000 clones, 65% to 85% seen once. The sequencing sample was made of PBMCs. The source of this sequence is a male donor in good health and CMV-seronegative. V usage is TRBV6-6 and J usage is TRBJ2-2; D is possibly TRBD2 (6 bases). CDR3 sequence: CASSPGAGWTGELFF. CDR3 DNA: TGTGCCAGCAGTCCGGGAGCAGGGTGGACCGGGGAGCTGTTTTTT.